The 23 T cell receptor beta chains listed next were all sequenced from one sample in a study of identical twins. TCRdb re-called the 5' RACE reads with MiXCR, one entry per CDR3 protein. Among roughly 710,000 distinct CDR3 sequences listed, 5.5% to 7.5% were seen once. The sequencing sample was made of naive T cells sorted from blood. These receptors were taken from a man between 18 and 29 years old in good health.

In its sample, this clonotype was seen a few times. The V call is TRBV6-5, the J call TRBJ2-3; 8 bases agree with TRBD1. The germline V gene encodes CDR1 MNHEY and CDR2 SVGAGI. CDR3 size: 15 residues. With 4 bases clipped from V and 3 bases from J, the junction kept 6 bases outside the gene matches. CDR3 DNA: TGTGCCAGCAGTTCGGACAGGGACGATACAGATACGCAGTATTTT. It encodes CASSSDRDDTDTQYF.

This chain joins TRBV4-3 and TRBJ2-1; perhaps TRBD1 as D (5 bases). V dropped 3 bases and J dropped 3 bases, with 9 bases sitting between them. The CDR3 extends over 14 amino acids. Per the germline V gene, CDR1 is LGHNA and CDR2 is YSLEER. The CDR3 DNA is TGCGCCAGCAGCCAGGGGCGGTTCTACAATGAGCAGTTCTTC. The encoded protein is CASSQGRFYNEQFF.

V gene TRBV7-2 combines with J gene TRBJ2-7; TRBD2 agrees at 7 bases. The germline V gene has CDR1 SGHTA and CDR2 FQGNSA. V lost 8 bases and J lost 2; bases outside the gene matches: 9. The CDR3 runs to 14 residues. Written as DNA, the CDR3 is TGTGCCAGCGCTGGGGGGGGACTACCCTACGAGCAGTACTTC. Protein sequence: CASAGGGLPYEQYF.

The chain has TRBV3-1 and TRBJ2-2; D gene unclear. Trimming cost V 1 base and J 3 bases, with 9 bases left between them. Germline V CDR1 and CDR2: LGHDT, YNNKEL (reference sequence). This CDR3 has 15 amino acids. CDR3 in DNA: TGTGCCAGCAGCCAAGTCGGCTTTCACACCGGGGAGCTGTTTTTT. As protein: CASSQVGFHTGELFF.

This clonotype was detected ten times or more. J is TRBJ1-3 and V is TRBV5-1; D call uncertain. From germline, CDR1 is SGHRS and CDR2 YFSETQ. Trimming took off 1 base at V and 5 bases at J, with 10 bases between the two ends. CDR3 length: 14 residues. The CDR3 DNA is TGCGCCAGCAGCTTGAGCGATTCGAGAAACACCATATATTTT. The encoded protein is CASSLSDSRNTIYF.

The chain recombines TRBV6-2 or TRBV6-3 with TRBJ1-2, with 8 bases that match TRBD1. The V and J ends lost 4 bases and 6 bases, in that order; junction bases with no gene match: 7. CDR3 size: 14 residues. Germline V gene sequence: CDR1 MNHEY, CDR2 SVGEGT. CDR3 in amino acids: CASSSGQGRNGYTF. In nucleotides, the CDR3 is TGTGCCAGCAGTTCCGGACAGGGCCGGAATGGCTACACCTTC.

This rearrangement joins TRBV24-1 to TRBJ2-1; 12 bases agree with TRBD2. The CDR3 runs 16 residues. The V gene end was trimmed by 7 bases and the J gene end by 4 bases; junction bases not matched to a gene: 7. Germline CDR1 and CDR2: KGHDR and SFDVKD. The CDR3: CATRASGRAPYNEQFF. CDR3 nucleotides: TGTGCCACCAGAGCTAGCGGGAGGGCCCCTTACAATGAGCAGTTCTTC.

This clonotype was found many times. The rearrangement links TRBV6-8 to TRBJ1-1; D uncertain. Trimming shortened V by 7 bases and J by 7 bases, and 13 bases separated the two germline ends. Germline lookup yields CDR1 MNHGY and CDR2 SAAAGT. This CDR3 comprises 12 residues. The CDR3 nucleotides read TGTGCCAGCACCGAACGAGGAGTTGAAGCTTTCTTT. Encoded protein: CASTERGVEAFF.

The sample holds a few counts of this clonotype. The rearrangement uses TRBV3-1 and TRBJ2-3; TRBD2 matches at 9 bases. V lost 3 bases and J lost 12; bases outside the gene matches: 10. Germline values: CDR1 LGHDT, CDR2 YNNKEL (reference sequence). The CDR3 spans 14 residues. The CDR3 loop reads CASSHRPIAGAQYF. The DNA of the CDR3 is TGTGCCAGCAGCCACAGGCCAATAGCGGGAGCCCAGTATTTT.

This clonotype appeared many times. The chain carries TRBV20-1 and TRBJ2-1; tentatively, D is TRBD2 (6 bases). The CDR3 extends over 14 amino acids. With 3 bases removed from V and 8 bases from J, the gap between germline ends came to 17 bases. The germline V gene encodes CDR1 DFQATT and CDR2 SNEGSKA (reference sequence). The CDR3 nucleotides are TGCAGTGCTAGGAGACTAGATGGGTTGTATGAGCAGTTCTTC. Translating it yields CSARRLDGLYEQFF.

The V and J genes are TRBV7-3 and TRBJ2-3, with 7 bases fitting TRBD2. Germline V gene sequence: CDR1 SGHTA, CDR2 FQGTGA. This CDR3 has 17 amino acids. The trim removed 4 bases at V and 3 bases at J, leaving 13 bases unmatched. The CDR3 bases are TGTGCCAGCAGCTCGACTTTGACTAGCCCGGTGACAGATACGCAGTATTTT. Amino acids: CASSSTLTSPVTDTQYF.

At least ten counts were recorded for this clonotype. The chain couples TRBV27 to TRBJ2-1; D gene unclear. In germline, CDR1 is MNHEY, CDR2 SMNVEV (reference sequence). V lost 1 base, J lost 12 bases, and 13 bases lay in between. The CDR3 contains 13 residues. The CDR3 DNA reads as TGTGCCAGCAGTTTATTGGGTGGGCGCGGGCAGTTCTTC. Protein sequence: CASSLLGGRGQFF.

The J gene is TRBJ2-7, the V gene TRBV30, with TRBD1 identical over 7 bases. V shed 3 bases, J shed 2 bases, and the junction held 7 bases outside the gene matches. This CDR3 is 14 amino acids long. Germline assignment: CDR1 GTSNPN and CDR2 SVGIG (reference sequence). As DNA, the CDR3 is TGTGCCTGGAGGGGTAAGGGGGCGACCTACGAGCAGTACTTC. Amino acids: CAWRGKGATYEQYF. The entire variable domain, with the rest obtained from reference TRBV30 and TRBJ2-7, is as follows: SQTIHQWPATLVQPVGSPLSLECTVEGTSNPNLYWYRQAAGRGLQLLFYSVGIGQISSEVPQNLSASRPQDRQFILSSKKLLLSDSGFYLCAWRGKGATYEQYFGPGTRLTVT.

This clonotype was found many times. This CDR3 is CSGAGGSGTDTQYF. DNA for the CDR3: TGCAGCGGCGCAGGGGGTTCTGGCACAGATACGCAGTATTTT. This chain links TRBV29-1 with TRBJ2-3, with TRBD1 matching 7 bases. CDR3 size: 14 residues. Germline loops: CDR1 SQVTM, CDR2 ANQGSEA. With 7 bases clipped from V and 1 base from J, the junction kept 8 bases outside the gene matches.

This clonotype was found many times. The V and J genes are TRBV5-1 and TRBJ2-1, with TRBD2 identical over 10 bases. Germline V gene lookup returns CDR1 SGHRS and CDR2 YFSETQ. Trimming took 0 bases from V and 5 from J; bases not matched to a gene: 17. The CDR3 has 20 residues. Here the CDR3 reads CASSLGDGWGQLAGDNEQFF. In DNA form, the CDR3 reads TGCGCCAGCAGCTTGGGGGACGGTTGGGGGCAGCTAGCGGGAGACAATGAGCAGTTCTTC.

The rearrangement uses TRBV25-1 and TRBJ2-1; either TRBD1 or TRBD2 may supply D (6 bases each). The CDR3 extends over 12 amino acids. V shed 10 bases and J shed 5 bases, with 12 bases lying between them. Germline CDR1 and CDR2: MGHDK and SYGVNS. CDR3 nucleotide sequence: TGTGCCACGACAGGACTAAACAATGAGCAGTTCTTC. Amino acids: CATTGLNNEQFF.

This clonotype has just a few counts. The chain carries TRBV27 and TRBJ2-3, with 7 bases identical to TRBD1. The CDR3 is 17 amino acids. CDR1 and CDR2 (germline): MNHEY, SMNVEV (reference sequence). V lost 5 bases, J lost 0 bases, and 11 bases stayed unmatched. CDR3 nucleotide sequence: TGTGCCAGCAGTCCGATGCCCGGGACAGTGAGCACAGATACGCAGTATTTT. Translated, it gives CASSPMPGTVSTDTQYF.

Ten or more counts support this clonotype. V usage is TRBV29-1 and J usage is TRBJ2-5; 8 nucleotides line up with TRBD1. Trimming removed 4 bases from V and 4 bases from J; junction bases left unmatched: 2. CDR3 length: 12 amino acids. Per the germline V gene, CDR1 is SQVTM and CDR2 is ANQGSEA. CDR3: CSVVDRGETQYF. CDR3 bases: TGCAGCGTTGTTGACAGGGGAGAGACCCAGTACTTC.

This clonotype has at least ten counts. The chain employs TRBV7-9 and TRBJ2-1; 13 bases fit TRBD2. The CDR3 contains 16 residues. V shed 4 bases and J 5 bases; nucleotides not matched to a gene: 5. Looked up from germline, CDR1 is SEHNR and CDR2 is FQNEAQ (reference sequence). The CDR3 nucleotides are TGTGCCAGCAGCTCCCCTGGGACTAGCGGGAACAATGAGCAGTTCTTC. Amino acids: CASSSPGTSGNNEQFF.

This clonotype was seen repeatedly, ten times or more. The rearrangement links TRBV20-1 to TRBJ2-7; D is unclear. Per the germline V gene, CDR1 is DFQATT and CDR2 is SNEGSKA (reference sequence). The V gene lost 0 bases and the J gene lost 3 bases, with 15 bases spanning the gap. The CDR3 totals 15 residues. CDR3 region: CSARDDPARRYEQYF. CDR3 coding DNA: TGCAGTGCTAGAGATGACCCGGCTAGACGCTACGAGCAGTACTTC.

This clonotype came up many times. The V call is TRBV15, the J call TRBJ1-1; TRBD1 matches at 9 bases. CDR3 length equals 16 residues. Germline CDR1 is LNHNV and CDR2 is YYDKDF (reference sequence). V was pared by 3 bases and J by 0 bases, with 5 bases of the junction left unmatched. The CDR3: CATSRDRGAVNTEAFF. As DNA, the CDR3 is TGTGCCACCAGCAGGGACAGGGGTGCGGTGAACACTGAAGCTTTCTTT. Drawing the rest from reference TRBV15 and TRBJ1-1, the complete variable domain is DAMVIQNPRYQVTQFGKPVTLSCSQTLNHNVMYWYQQKSSQAPKLLFHYYDKDFNNEADTPDNFQSRRPNTSFCFLDIRSPGLGDTAMYLCATSRDRGAVNTEAFFGQGTRLTVV.

This clonotype appeared a few times. V gene TRBV5-1 combines with J gene TRBJ2-3, with a possible D match to TRBD2 (5 bases). The CDR3 sequence is 17 residues long. V shed 7 bases and J shed 4 bases, with 25 bases lying between them. The germline V gene encodes CDR1 SGHRS and CDR2 YFSETQ. CDR3 sequence: CASRRSAGQSTSDTQYF. CDR3 DNA sequence: TGCGCCAGCCGGCGGTCGGCGGGCCAAAGTACTTCAGATACGCAGTATTTT.

This clonotype was detected ten times or more. The rearrangement joins TRBV12-3 or TRBV12-4 to TRBJ1-4, with 9 bases lining up with TRBD1. The V gene end was trimmed by 6 bases and the J gene end by 6 bases; junction bases not matched to a gene: 5. The CDR3 extends over 14 amino acids. CDR3 loop: CASSPGTGYEKLFF. Written as DNA, the CDR3 is TGTGCCAGCAGCCCTGGGACAGGGTATGAAAAACTGTTTTTT.